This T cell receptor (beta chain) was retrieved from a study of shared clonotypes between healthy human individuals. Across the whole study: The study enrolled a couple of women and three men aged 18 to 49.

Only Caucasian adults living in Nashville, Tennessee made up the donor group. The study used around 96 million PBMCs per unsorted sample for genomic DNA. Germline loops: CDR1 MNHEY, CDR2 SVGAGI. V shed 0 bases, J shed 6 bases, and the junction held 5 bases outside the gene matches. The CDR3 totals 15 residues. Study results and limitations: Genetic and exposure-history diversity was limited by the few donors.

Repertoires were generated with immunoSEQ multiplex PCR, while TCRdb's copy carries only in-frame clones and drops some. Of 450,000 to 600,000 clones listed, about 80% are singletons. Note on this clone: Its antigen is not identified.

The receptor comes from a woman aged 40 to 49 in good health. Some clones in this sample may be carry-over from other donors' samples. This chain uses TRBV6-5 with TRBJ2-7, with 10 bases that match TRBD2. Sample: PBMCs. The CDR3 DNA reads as TGTGCCAGCAGTTACTCTCTAGCGGGAGAGTCCGAGCAGTACTTC. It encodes CASSYSLAGESEQYF.